This TCR beta chain appears in the sequencing data of a study of cytomegalovirus exposure and HLA in healthy donors (dated by TCRdb to the late 2010s). Regarding the study in general: In an earlier analysis of approximately 500 of the donors, less than 350 Gb of sequence data and 100 million or so unique TCR beta sequences from roughly 180 million T cells were reported. In a later analysis, previously published TCR beta repertoires from 600 to 850 donors were re-analyzed and high-resolution HLA genotyping was added so that TCR occurrence patterns could be studied. On average, around 230,000 unique TCR beta nucleotide sequences were sequenced per donor among more than 350 genotyped donors of the cohort, with roughly 18% of those sequences being non-productive. A later genetic analysis used genome-wide SNP genotypes for about 55% of the 666 donors, treating that subset as a discovery cohort. The number of donors typed differed by locus, with roughly 629-640 for A, B, C, DRB1 and DQB1, over 500 for DQA1, approximately 580 for DPA1, and approximately 470 for DPB1. HLA typing covered class I and class II loci at four-digit resolution. The aim of the study was to test whether cataloging public T cell receptors could identify signatures of past pathogen exposure. All discovery cohort repertoires had been generated on a single sequencing platform. High-throughput TCR immunosequencing, statistical association of individual TCRs with disease status, and machine learning were combined to predict cytomegalovirus infection status. Using immunosequencing, the study profiled T cell repertoires from about 620 subjects and related those repertoires to cytomegalovirus serostatus. Alongside the repertoire data, information on donor age, sex, ethnicity and CMV serostatus was compiled. To decide whether each TCR beta V gene segment behaved as functional or pseudogenic, an earlier analysis of some 600 of the donors relied on high-throughput TCR beta sequencing. Along with the roughly 700-subject first cohort, a separate validation cohort of 120 different subjects was used. Approximately 310 gigabases of sequencing data and approximately 85 million unique TCR sequences were included in an early release covering roughly 700 HLA-typed donors. Among the approximately 400 genotyped donors, about 83% belonged to the genetic ancestry cluster associated with self-reported Caucasian donors. Because of strong linkage in the cohort, roughly five DR-DQ haplotypes were treated as single units for association and clustering. Rather than using new phenotypic data, the later analysis identified candidate immune exposures from TCR beta sequences and from how often those sequences occurred across donors. Paper-wide results and their limitations: A later genetic analysis associated a missense DCLRE1C variant with V-gene and J-gene trimming of TCR beta chains, and an independent cohort replicated the association. Sequencing depth was assumed to be roughly uniform across donors in the presence/absence analyses, though that assumption may not hold. A further reported finding was that TCR beta sequences accurately predicted the HLA-A and HLA-B alleles for most subjects in the first cohort. In a later analysis, the rate of TCR association differed among HLA loci, with DRB1 alleles having the most associated TCRs and HLA-C alleles having the fewest. Most TCR sequences were observed very rarely across donors, whereas some public TCRs were present in many individuals. The study listed around 160 TCR beta chains as associated with cytomegalovirus. In an earlier analysis of more than 450 of the donors, most TCR beta V segments were observed in productive rearrangements about 87% or about 30% of the time, broadly matching IMGT annotations. Several of the top co-occurrence clusters appeared to be linked to parvovirus B19, influenza, CMV and Epstein-Barr virus, according to a later analysis. Because counts were too low, more than 15 rarely observed V segments, including chromosome 9 orphons, were excluded from the earlier analysis of around 590 of the donors. Correlated functional status among segregating V segments might reflect linkage disequilibrium, but an unknown experimental factor could not be ruled out. According to a later analysis, most CMV-associated TCR beta chains appeared to be HLA-restricted, and the HLA associations seemed to be driven largely by CMV exposure. Compared with equally common non-associated chains, HLA-associated TCR beta chains in a later analysis were more clonally expanded and had lower generation probabilities. In vitro tests confirmed that a few of the cytomegalovirus-associated TCR beta chains recognize cytomegalovirus antigens. Because the 87-base-pair reads could not distinguish some IMGT-functional V segments, including TRBV6-2 and TRBV6-3, those segments were excluded. When HLA alleles, especially DR and DQ, strongly co-occurred, TCR associations were difficult to assign to individual alleles. A later genetic analysis reported fewer N-insertions in productive TCRs among donors in an Asian-associated ancestry cluster than the roughly 650-donor mean. The classifier was reported to diagnose cytomegalovirus status with high specificity and sensitivity in both the original and validation cohorts. Because some donors lacked HLA typing at each locus, the association tests relied only on the typed subset. The cohort was sequenced for TCR beta chains only, and without alpha or paired-chain data the features that could be detected were limited. For the cohort, immune exposure information was limited to CMV serostatus. According to the authors, the approach could potentially be generalized to other disease states and immunological phenotypes. A cluster of highly shared sequence variants was judged likely to represent a technical artifact of the sequencing pipeline. In a later analysis, 15,000 to 20,000 TCR beta sequences were associated with specific HLA alleles at a false discovery rate of 0.05.

A few counts support this clone. Its antigen is not yet known. No much larger clone exists at a distance of one base, and base qualities are not known. Library construction relied on the immunoSEQ multiplex PCR assay. The multiplex PCR relied on a mix of 60 forward primers for TCR Vbeta segments and 13 reverse primers for TCR Jbeta segments. A multiplex PCR assay on genomic DNA amplified the CDR3 region of rearranged TCR beta genes. On the Illumina HiSeq System, the amplified TCR beta libraries were sequenced as 87-base-pair reads. The authors processed their data as follows. A later analysis counted about 82 million unique TCR beta chains across the 640 or so repertoires, and some 11 million of these chains were shared by at least two donors. To remove PCR and sequencing errors, raw reads were error-corrected and collapsed into unique sequences using a nearest-neighbor algorithm that merged closely related sequences. To assign V, D and J gene segments, CDR3 sequences were aligned to IMGT reference sequences. Each retained sequence needed at least a six-nucleotide match to both a V gene segment and a J gene segment. Rearrangements were classified as productive when the CDR3 lacked stop codons and remained in frame with V and J, and all other rearrangements were classified as non-productive. CDR3 was defined according to IMGT convention as the region running from the second conserved V-encoded cysteine to the conserved J-encoded phenylalanine. Sequences without an unambiguous match to a single V gene segment were excluded from the earlier analysis of a few hundred of the donors. An earlier analysis of 587 of the donors classified V segments as functional when productive rearrangements were above 56.7% and as segregating when the standard deviation between donors was above 5%. To diagnose cytomegalovirus status from the catalog of TCR beta chain sequences, a statistical classification framework was built. In a later analysis, TCR nucleotide sequences were compared against IMGT/GENE-DB human TR gene sequences so that V and J genes could be assigned. Using the TCRdist pipeline, a later analysis assigned CDR3 sequences along with most-parsimonious VDJ recombination scenarios. In a later analysis, each TCR beta chain was defined by its CDR3 amino acid sequence together with its V-gene family, and reads without a unique V-gene family were excluded. As a way to deal with suspected cross-contamination and a sequencing artifact, a later analysis dropped roughly 600 nucleotide sequences that were highly shared and had low generation probability. A later analysis calculated a clonal expansion index for each public chain from normalized within-repertoire ranks of inferred template counts. A later analysis computed generation probabilities with a VDJ recombination model fitted to out-of-frame rearrangements, and checked the results against IGoR. In a later analysis, hypergeometric tests were used to score TCR-TCR, TCR-HLA and TCR-CMV co-occurrence, with a repertoire-size bias correction applied to TCR pairs. False discovery rates were estimated in a later analysis by permuting HLA or CMV assignments 20 times. In a later analysis, co-occurring TCRs were grouped using DBSCAN, with TCRdist sequence similarity added in when clustering inside HLA-allele-positive subsets. Repertoires with fewer than 30,000 or more than 120,000 public chains, plus five repertoires with anomalous nucleotide sharing, were excluded from co-occurrence clustering. Imported from immuneACCESS, the table was reduced by TCRdb to in-frame sequences with V and J called. These copies leave out some clones; in studies compared against another copy, an unresolved V gene accounts for under half, and the cause of the remainder is not known. V and J calls and clone size follow that table, whereas D and trimming were derived from the DNA. A total of 150,000 to 200,000 clones appear in this sample, approximately 84% of them only once. 2.5% to 3.5% of the sample is in the top ten clones.

The cohort consisted of 650 to 700 healthy bone marrow donors. Cohort members were all nominally healthy when sampled, although unrecorded immune exposures were likely present. The donor was CMV seropositive and was included in the group of 250 to 350 seropositive cohort members. Every donor gave a peripheral blood sample, and the peripheral blood mononuclear cells from that sample were used for TCR beta sequencing. The Qiagen DNeasy Blood Extraction Kit was used to extract genomic DNA from the blood cell samples. V has 6 bases trimmed and J has 2 bases trimmed; junction bases matching no gene number 5. The germline V gene gives CDR1 as MNHEY and CDR2 as SVGAGI. From the cysteine up to the phenylalanine, the CDR3 has a length of 14 residues. The read is trimmed to its CDR3 DNA, 42 bases read in frame from base 1.

The chain links TRBV6-5 with TRBJ1-1; TRBD1 aligns with 8 central bases. Source material: PBMCs. This TCR was sampled from a woman aged 45-65 years in good health and CMV-seropositive. The CDR3 sequence is CASSLQGENTEAFF. The nucleotide sequence is given as TGTGCCAGCAGCTTACAGGGGGAAAACACTGAAGCTTTCTTT.